This TCR beta chain was retrieved from a study of blood T cell repertoires in COVID-19. At the level of the study: COVID-19 samples collected from the United States, Italy and Spain covered acute and convalescent phases.

Method: immunoSEQ multiplex PCR; TCRdb's copy keeps in-frame clones and lacks some. This table holds 150,000 or so clones, 75% to 85% found once. CDR3 length: 15 amino acids. CDR1 and CDR2 (germline): MNHNS, SASEGT. The V and J ends lost 3 bases and 10 bases, in that order; junction bases with no gene match: 9. The sequencing input was peripheral blood. This receptor was obtained from a woman older than 75 with active or convalescent COVID-19. J is TRBJ2-1 and V is TRBV6-1; 10 bases line up with TRBD1. CDR3 nucleotides: TGTGCCAGCAGTGAGCCGGGACAGGGGTTTTTGGAGCAGTTCTTC. As protein: CASSEPGQGFLEQFF.